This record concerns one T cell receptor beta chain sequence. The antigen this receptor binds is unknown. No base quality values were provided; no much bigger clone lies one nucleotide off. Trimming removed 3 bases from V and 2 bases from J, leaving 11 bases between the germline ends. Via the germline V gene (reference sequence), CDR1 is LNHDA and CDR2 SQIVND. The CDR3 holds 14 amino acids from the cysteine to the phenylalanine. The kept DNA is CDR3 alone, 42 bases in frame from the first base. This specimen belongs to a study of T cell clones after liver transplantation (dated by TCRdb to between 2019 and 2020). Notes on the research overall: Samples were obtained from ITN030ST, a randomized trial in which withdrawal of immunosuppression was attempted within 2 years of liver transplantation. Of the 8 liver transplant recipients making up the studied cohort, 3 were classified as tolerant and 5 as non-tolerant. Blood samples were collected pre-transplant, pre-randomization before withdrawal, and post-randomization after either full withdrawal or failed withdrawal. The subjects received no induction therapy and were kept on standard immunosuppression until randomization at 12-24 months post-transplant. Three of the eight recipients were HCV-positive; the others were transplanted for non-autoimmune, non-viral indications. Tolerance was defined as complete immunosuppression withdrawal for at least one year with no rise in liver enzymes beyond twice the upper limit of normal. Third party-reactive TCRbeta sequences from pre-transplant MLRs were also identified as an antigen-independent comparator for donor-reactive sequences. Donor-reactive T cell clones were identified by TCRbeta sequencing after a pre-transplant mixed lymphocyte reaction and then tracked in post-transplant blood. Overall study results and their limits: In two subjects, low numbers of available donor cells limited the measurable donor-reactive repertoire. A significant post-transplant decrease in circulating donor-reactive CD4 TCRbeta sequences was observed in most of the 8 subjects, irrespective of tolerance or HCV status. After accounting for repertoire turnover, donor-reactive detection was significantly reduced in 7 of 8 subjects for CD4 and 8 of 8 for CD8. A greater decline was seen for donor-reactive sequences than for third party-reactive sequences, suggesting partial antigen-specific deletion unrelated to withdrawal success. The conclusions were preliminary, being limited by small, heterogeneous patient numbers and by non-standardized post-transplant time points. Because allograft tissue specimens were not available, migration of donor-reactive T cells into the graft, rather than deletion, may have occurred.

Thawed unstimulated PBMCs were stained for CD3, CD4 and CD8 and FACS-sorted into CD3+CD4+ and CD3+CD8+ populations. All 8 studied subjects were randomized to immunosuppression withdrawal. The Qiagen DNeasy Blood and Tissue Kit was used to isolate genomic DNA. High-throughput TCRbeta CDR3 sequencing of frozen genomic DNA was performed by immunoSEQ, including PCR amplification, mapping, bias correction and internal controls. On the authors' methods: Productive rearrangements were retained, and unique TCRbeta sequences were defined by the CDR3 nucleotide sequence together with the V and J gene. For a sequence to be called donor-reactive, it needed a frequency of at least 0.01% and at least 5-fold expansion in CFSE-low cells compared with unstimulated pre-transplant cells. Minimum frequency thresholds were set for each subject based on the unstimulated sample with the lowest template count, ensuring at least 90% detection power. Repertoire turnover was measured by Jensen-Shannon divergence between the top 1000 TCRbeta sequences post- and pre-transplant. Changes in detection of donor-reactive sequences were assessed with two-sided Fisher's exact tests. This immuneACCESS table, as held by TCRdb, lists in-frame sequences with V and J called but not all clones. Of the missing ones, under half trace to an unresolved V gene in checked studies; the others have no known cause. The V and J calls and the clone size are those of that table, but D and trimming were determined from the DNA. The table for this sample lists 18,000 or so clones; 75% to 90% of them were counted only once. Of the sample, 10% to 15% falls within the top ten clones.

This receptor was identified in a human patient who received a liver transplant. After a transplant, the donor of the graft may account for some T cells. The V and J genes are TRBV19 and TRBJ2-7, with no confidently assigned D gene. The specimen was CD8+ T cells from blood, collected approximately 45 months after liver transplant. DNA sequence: TGTGCCAGTAGTATTTTGGCTGGCCCCTACGAGCAGTACTTC. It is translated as CASSILAGPYEQYF. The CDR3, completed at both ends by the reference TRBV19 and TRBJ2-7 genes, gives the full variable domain DGGITQSPKYLFRKEGQNVTLSCEQNLNHDAMYWYRQDPGQGLRLIYYSQIVNDFQKGDIAEGYSVSREKKESFPLTVTSAQKNPTAFYLCASSILAGPYEQYFGPGTRLTVT.